The T cell receptor (beta chain) described here comes from a study of PD-1 blockade in mismatch repair-deficient tumors. Study in general: All were previously treated, progressing patients with some twelve mismatch repair-deficient cancer types. Whole-study results and caveats: Tumor-resident clones, often undetectable pretreatment in blood, expanded then contracted after pembrolizumab.

Produced via immunoSEQ multiplex PCR; TCRdb's table is partial and in-frame only. The table records some 110,000 clones, 65% to 80% of them present only once. Germline CDR1 SGHRS, CDR2 YFSETQ. V dropped 0 bases and J dropped 8 bases, with 12 bases sitting between them. The CDR3 runs to 14 residues. On this clone itself: The antigen remains undetermined.

The sequence derives from an adult with mismatch repair-deficient cancer. The chain couples TRBV5-1 to TRBJ1-3; D is undetermined. This specimen consisted of peripheral blood, obtained approximately 14 months after starting pembrolizumab. CDR3 sequence (DNA): TGCGCCAGCAGCTTGGTAGGGCGAGGAGACACCATATATTTT. Amino acids: CASSLVGRGDTIYF.